This T cell receptor beta chain was identified during a study of blood T cells in healthy people across ages. General observations from the study: Percentage of naive T cells showed a strong correlation with TCR beta diversity.

Total RNA amounts of at least 5.5 micrograms were extracted per sample. A note on this clonotype: The antigen is not known. One end of the junction does not line up with germline, which may come from a read error.

A second about 6 to 12 cycle PCR used barcoded and J-beta primers. Each cDNA molecule received a tag from a template-switch adaptor that had 12 random nucleotides. TCRdb re-derived calls from the 5' RACE reads in MiXCR, one entry per CDR3 protein. The profile shows 1.8 million or so distinct CDR3 sequences, approximately 40% of them singletons. The sequencing input was blood. The TCR sequence derives from a human donor in good health.

CDR3 coding DNA: TGTACCAGCAGCCCGGGGACAGGGGGCAGGGAGCAGTTCTTC. Translated: CTSSPGTGGREQFF. This chain uses TRBV7-7 with TRBJ2-1; 12 nucleotides agree with TRBD1. This CDR3 is 14 amino acids long. CDR1 and CDR2 from the germline V gene are SSHAT and FNYEAQ (reference sequence).